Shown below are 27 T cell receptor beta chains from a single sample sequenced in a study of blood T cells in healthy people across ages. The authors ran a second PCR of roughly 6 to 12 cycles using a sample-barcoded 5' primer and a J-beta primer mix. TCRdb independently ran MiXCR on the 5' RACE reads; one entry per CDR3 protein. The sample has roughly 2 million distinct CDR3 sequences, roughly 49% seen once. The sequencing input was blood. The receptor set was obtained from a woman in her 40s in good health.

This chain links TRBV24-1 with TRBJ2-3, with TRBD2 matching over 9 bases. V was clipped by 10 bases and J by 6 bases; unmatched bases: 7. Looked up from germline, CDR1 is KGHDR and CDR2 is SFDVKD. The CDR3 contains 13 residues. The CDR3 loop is CATAGGIVDTQYF. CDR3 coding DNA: TGTGCCACTGCGGGGGGGATTGTGGATACGCAGTATTTT.

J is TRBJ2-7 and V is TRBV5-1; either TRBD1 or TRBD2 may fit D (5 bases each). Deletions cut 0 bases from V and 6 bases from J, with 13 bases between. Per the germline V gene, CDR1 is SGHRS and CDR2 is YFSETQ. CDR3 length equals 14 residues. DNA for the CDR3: TGCGCCAGCAGCTTGGACAGGACGCGGGTCGAGCAGTACTTC. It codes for CASSLDRTRVEQYF.

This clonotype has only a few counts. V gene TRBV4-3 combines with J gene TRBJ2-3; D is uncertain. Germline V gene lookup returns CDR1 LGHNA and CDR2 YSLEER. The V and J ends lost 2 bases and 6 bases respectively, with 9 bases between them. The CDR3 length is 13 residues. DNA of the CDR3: TGCGCCAGCAGCCAACGCCTCAGGGATACGCAGTATTTT. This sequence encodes CASSQRLRDTQYF.

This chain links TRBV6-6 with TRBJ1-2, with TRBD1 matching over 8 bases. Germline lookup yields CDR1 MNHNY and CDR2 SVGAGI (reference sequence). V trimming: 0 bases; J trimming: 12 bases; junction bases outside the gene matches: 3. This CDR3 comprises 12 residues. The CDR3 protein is CASSYSTGVDTF. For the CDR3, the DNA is TGTGCCAGCAGTTACTCGACAGGGGTGGACACCTTC.

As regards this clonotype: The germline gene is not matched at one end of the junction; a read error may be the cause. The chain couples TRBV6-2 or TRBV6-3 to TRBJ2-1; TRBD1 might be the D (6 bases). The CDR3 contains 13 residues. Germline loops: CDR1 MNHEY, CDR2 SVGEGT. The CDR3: CAGSYFAGDEQFF. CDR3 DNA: TGTGCCGGCAGTTACTTCGCAGGGGATGAGCAGTTCTTC.

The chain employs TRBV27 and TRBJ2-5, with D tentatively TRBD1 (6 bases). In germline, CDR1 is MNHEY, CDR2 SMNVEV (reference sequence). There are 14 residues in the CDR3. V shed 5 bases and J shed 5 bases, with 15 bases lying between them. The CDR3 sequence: CASSLQGMQETQYF. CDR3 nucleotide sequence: TGTGCCAGCAGTCTACAGGGTATGCAGGAGACCCAGTACTTC.

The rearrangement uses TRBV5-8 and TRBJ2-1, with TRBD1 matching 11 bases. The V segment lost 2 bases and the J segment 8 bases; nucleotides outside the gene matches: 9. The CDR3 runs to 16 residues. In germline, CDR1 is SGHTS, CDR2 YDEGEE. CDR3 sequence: CASSFGQGASLDEQFF. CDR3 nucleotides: TGTGCCAGCAGCTTTGGACAGGGGGCGAGCCTGGATGAGCAGTTCTTC.

CDR3 sequence reads: CASSRRGSGETQYF. The CDR3 DNA reads TGTGCCAGCAGCCGACGGGGTTCGGGAGAGACCCAGTACTTC. The V call is TRBV7-9, the J call TRBJ2-5; D possibly corresponds to TRBD2 (5 bases). Between the trimmed V and J ends, which lost 5 bases and 4 bases, there was a span of 14 bases. The CDR3 runs to 14 residues. Germline V gene data show CDR1 as SEHNR and CDR2 as FQNEAQ (reference sequence).

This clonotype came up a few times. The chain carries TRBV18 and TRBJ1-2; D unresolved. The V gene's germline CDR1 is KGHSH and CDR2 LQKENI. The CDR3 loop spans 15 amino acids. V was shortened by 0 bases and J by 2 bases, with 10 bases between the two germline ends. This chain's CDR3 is CASSPPADQNYGYTF. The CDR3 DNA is TGTGCCAGCTCACCACCGGCAGACCAAAACTATGGCTACACCTTC.

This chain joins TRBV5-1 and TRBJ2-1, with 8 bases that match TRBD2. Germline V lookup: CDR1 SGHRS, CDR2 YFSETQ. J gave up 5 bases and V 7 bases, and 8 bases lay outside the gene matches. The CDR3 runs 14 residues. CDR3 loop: CASAGGAPNNEQFF. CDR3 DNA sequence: TGCGCCAGCGCGGGGGGCGCACCCAACAATGAGCAGTTCTTC.

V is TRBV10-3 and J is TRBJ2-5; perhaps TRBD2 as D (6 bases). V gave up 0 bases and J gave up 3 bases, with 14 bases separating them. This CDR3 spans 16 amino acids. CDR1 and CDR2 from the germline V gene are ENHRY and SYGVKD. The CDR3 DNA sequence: TGTGCCATCAGTGAGTCTCGGGTCGGAGGGGAAGAGACCCAGTACTTC. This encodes CAISESRVGGEETQYF.

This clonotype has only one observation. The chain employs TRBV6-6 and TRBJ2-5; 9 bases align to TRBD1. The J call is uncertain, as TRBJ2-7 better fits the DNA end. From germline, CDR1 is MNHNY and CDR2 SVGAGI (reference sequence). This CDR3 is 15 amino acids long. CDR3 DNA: TGTGCCAGCAGTTCTCCCCTGGGACAGGGATCCGAGCAGTACTTC. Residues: CASSSPLGQGSEQYF.

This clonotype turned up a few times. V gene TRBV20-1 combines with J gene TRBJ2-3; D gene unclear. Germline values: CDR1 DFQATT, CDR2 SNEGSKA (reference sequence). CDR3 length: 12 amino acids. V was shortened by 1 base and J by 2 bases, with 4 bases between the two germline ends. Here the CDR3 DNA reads TGCAGTGCTAGAGCCGTCACAGATACGCAGTATTTT. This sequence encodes CSARAVTDTQYF.

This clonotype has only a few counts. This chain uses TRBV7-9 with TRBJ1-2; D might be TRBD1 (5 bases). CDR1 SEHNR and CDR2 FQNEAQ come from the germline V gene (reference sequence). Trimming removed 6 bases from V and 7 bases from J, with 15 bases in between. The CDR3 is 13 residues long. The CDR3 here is CASSRNQGSGYTF. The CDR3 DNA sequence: TGTGCCAGCAGTCGCAATCAGGGAAGTGGCTACACCTTC.

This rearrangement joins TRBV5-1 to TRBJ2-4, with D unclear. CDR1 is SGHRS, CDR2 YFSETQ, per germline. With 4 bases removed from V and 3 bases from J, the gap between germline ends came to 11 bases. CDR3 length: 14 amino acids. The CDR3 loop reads CASSPSVDKNIQYF. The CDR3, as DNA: TGCGCCAGCAGCCCCAGCGTAGACAAAAACATTCAGTACTTC.

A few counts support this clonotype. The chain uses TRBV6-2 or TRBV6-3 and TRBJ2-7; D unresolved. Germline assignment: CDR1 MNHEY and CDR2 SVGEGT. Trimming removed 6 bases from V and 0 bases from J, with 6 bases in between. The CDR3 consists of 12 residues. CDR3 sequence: CASRKSSYEQYF. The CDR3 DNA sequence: TGTGCCAGCAGGAAGAGCTCCTACGAGCAGTACTTC.

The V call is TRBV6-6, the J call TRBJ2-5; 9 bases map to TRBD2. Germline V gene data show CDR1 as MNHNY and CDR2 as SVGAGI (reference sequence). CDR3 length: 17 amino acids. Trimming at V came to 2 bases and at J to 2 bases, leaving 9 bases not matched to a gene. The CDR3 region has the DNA TGTGCCAGCAGTTACGGTGGAGCGGGGGGCTCGCAAGAGACCCAGTACTTC. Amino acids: CASSYGGAGGSQETQYF.

The CDR3 DNA reads as TGTGCCAGCAGCTTAGGGACTTCCCCAGAGACCCAGTACTTC. Its protein is CASSLGTSPETQYF. The chain uses TRBV7-2 and TRBJ2-5; possibly TRBD2 for D (5 bases). The CDR3 has 14 amino acids. Germline CDR1 SGHTA, CDR2 FQGNSA. V lost 1 base to trimming and J lost 4 bases, with 10 bases between them. Full variable domain (missing parts from reference TRBV7-2 and TRBJ2-5): GAGVSQSPSNKVTEKGKDVELRCDPISGHTALYWYRQSLGQGLEFLIYFQGNSAPDKSGLPSDRFSAERTGGSVSTLTIQRTQQEDSAVYLCASSLGTSPETQYFGPGTRLLVL.

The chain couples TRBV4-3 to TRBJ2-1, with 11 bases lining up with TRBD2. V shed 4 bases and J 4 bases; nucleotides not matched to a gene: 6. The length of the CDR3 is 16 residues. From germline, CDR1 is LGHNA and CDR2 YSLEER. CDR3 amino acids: CASSPQVAGGYNEQFF. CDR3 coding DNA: TGCGCCAGCAGCCCCCAGGTAGCGGGGGGGTACAATGAGCAGTTCTTC.

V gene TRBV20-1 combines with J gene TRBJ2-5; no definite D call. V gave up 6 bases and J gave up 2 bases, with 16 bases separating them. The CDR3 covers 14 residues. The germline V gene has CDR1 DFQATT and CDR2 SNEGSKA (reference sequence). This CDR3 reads CSAINRQYQETQYF. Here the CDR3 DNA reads TGCAGTGCAATAAACCGGCAGTATCAAGAGACCCAGTACTTC.

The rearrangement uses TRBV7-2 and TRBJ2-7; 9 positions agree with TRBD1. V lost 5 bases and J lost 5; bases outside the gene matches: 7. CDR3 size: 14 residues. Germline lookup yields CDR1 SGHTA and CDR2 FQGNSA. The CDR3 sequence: CASSVNRGRDEQYF. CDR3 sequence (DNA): TGTGCCAGCAGCGTAAACAGGGGGCGCGACGAGCAGTACTTC.

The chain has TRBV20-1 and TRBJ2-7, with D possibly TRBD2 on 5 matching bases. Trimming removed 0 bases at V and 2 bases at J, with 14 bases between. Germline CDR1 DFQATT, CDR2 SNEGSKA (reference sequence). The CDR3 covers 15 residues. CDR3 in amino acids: CSARDPTGSAYEQYF. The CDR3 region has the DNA TGCAGTGCTAGAGACCCCACGGGGTCGGCCTACGAGCAGTACTTC.

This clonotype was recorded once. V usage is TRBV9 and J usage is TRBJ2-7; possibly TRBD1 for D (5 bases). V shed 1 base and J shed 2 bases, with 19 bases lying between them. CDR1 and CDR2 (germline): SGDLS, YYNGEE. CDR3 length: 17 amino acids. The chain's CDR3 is CASSVRGYETATYEQYF. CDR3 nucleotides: TGTGCCAGCAGCGTAAGAGGTTATGAGACAGCTACCTACGAGCAGTACTTC.

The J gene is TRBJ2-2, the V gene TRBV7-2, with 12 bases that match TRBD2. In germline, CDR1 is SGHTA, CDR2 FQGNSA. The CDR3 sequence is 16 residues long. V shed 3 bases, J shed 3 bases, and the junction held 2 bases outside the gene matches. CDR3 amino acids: CASSFTSGGYTGELFF. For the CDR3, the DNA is TGTGCCAGCAGCTTCACTAGCGGGGGGTACACCGGGGAGCTGTTTTTT.

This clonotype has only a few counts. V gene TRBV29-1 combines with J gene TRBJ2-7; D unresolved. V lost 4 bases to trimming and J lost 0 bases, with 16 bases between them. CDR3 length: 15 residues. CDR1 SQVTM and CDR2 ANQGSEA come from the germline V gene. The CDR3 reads CSVVGLPESSYEQYF. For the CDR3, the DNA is TGCAGCGTTGTAGGGTTGCCAGAAAGCTCCTACGAGCAGTACTTC.

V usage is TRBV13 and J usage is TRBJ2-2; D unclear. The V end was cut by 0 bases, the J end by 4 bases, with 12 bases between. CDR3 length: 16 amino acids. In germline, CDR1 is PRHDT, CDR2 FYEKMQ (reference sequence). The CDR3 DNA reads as TGTGCCAGCAGCTTAGGCCTATTGGGCGGCACCGGGGAGCTGTTTTTT. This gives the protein CASSLGLLGGTGELFF.

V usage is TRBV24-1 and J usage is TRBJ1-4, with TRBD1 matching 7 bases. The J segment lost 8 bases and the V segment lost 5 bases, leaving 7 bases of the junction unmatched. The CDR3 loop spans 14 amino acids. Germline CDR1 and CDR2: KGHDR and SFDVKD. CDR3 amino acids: CATSGPGGHEKLFF. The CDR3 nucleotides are TGTGCCACCAGTGGGCCAGGGGGTCACGAAAAACTGTTTTTT.